Below, 27 T cell receptor beta chains from the same sample are listed, as sequenced in a study of technical replicates of blood from several donors. Measured with immunoSEQ multiplex PCR; TCRdb has only the in-frame clones, and not every one. The sample lists tens of thousands of clones, 85% to 95% occurring once. Source material: PBMCs. These receptors came from a human donor in good health. Some clones in this sample may be carry-over from other donors' samples.

In this sample, this clone turned up a few times. J is TRBJ1-4 and V is TRBV19; D not certain. This CDR3 contains 13 residues. Trimming stripped 5 bases from V and 12 bases from J, with 16 bases between. CDR1 is LNHDA and CDR2 is SQIVND in the germline V gene (reference sequence). CDR3 residues: CASSRRAEVELFF. DNA for the CDR3: TGTGCCAGTAGTCGCCGAGCTGAGGTGGAACTGTTTTTT.

The chain has TRBV5-6 and TRBJ1-4, with 7 bases that match TRBD1. Trimming cost V 1 base and J 7 bases; bases outside gene matches: 7. CDR1 is SGHDT and CDR2 is YYEEEE in the germline V gene. The CDR3 length is 15 residues. The CDR3 bases are TGTGCCAGCAGCTTGAGGACAGGACTCCTTGAAAAACTGTTTTTT. This gives the protein CASSLRTGLLEKLFF.

The chain combines TRBV6-5 with TRBJ1-5; 7 nucleotides align to TRBD1. The CDR3 is 14 residues long. CDR1 and CDR2 (germline): MNHEY, SVGAGI. The V and J ends lost 6 bases and 3 bases, in that order; junction bases with no gene match: 5. The CDR3 here is CASRRGTVNQPQHF. Written as DNA, the CDR3 is TGTGCCAGCAGGCGAGGGACAGTCAATCAGCCCCAGCATTTT.

The CDR3 nucleotides are TGTGCCAGCAGCCGGGACAGCACCTACGAGCAGTACTTC. The encoded protein is CASSRDSTYEQYF. The chain employs TRBV6-1 and TRBJ2-7, with TRBD1 identical over 7 bases. J lost 2 bases, V lost 6 bases, and 4 bases had no gene match. The length of the CDR3 is 13 residues. In germline, CDR1 is MNHNS, CDR2 SASEGT.

The V call is TRBV4-3, the J call TRBJ1-6; weak D call: TRBD1 (6 bases). The CDR3 sequence is 16 residues long. Trimming removed 0 bases from V and 5 bases from J, with 11 bases in between. The germline V gene encodes CDR1 LGHNA and CDR2 YSLEER. The CDR3 DNA reads TGCGCCAGCAGCCAAGAGGGCCAGGGGCATAATTCACCCCTCCACTTT. Translated, it gives CASSQEGQGHNSPLHF.

This chain joins TRBV6-6 and TRBJ1-1; perhaps TRBD1 as D (6 bases). Germline CDR1 MNHNY, CDR2 SVGAGI (reference sequence). This CDR3 has 14 residues. V was pared by 4 bases and J by 3 bases, with 12 bases between. Here the CDR3 DNA reads TGTGCCAGCAGTTTTCGGGGGGCCGACACTGAAGCTTTCTTT. The encoded protein is CASSFRGADTEAFF.

The chain links TRBV4-1 to TRBJ2-1, with D possibly matching TRBD1 (6 bases). The germline CDR1 and CDR2 sequences are MGHRA and YSYEKL. The ends were cut back, 3 bases at V and 1 base at J, with 10 bases in the middle. The CDR3 spans 15 residues. As DNA, the CDR3 is TGCGCCAGCAGCCAGGGCAGGGGATCCTACAATGAGCAGTTCTTC. Translation: CASSQGRGSYNEQFF.

The chain joins TRBV4-3 to TRBJ1-2; D gene unclear. Between the trimmed V and J ends, which lost 3 bases and 3 bases, there was a span of 14 bases. Germline V lookup: CDR1 LGHNA, CDR2 YSLEER. CDR3 length: 15 amino acids. CDR3 in DNA: TGCGCCAGCAGCCATAATCTCGGCGGCTACTATGGCTACACCTTC. Translation gives CASSHNLGGYYGYTF.

This chain uses TRBV5-6 with TRBJ2-5; D is perhaps TRBD1 (6 bases). This CDR3 has 15 residues. From germline, CDR1 is SGHDT and CDR2 YYEEEE. V was pared by 3 bases and J by 1 base, with 13 bases between. CDR3 nucleotides: TGTGCCAGCAGCTCCTCGGACAGTTTCCAAGAGACCCAGTACTTC. Translation gives CASSSSDSFQETQYF.

This sequence joins TRBV2 and TRBJ1-2; D is unclear. The CDR3 consists of 15 residues. Germline CDR1 reads SNHLY; CDR2 reads FYNNEI. V lost 3 bases, J lost 1 base, and 12 bases lay in between. In DNA, the CDR3 is TGTGCCAGCAGTGATCAGGCACTGTTTAACTATGGCTACACCTTC. This sequence encodes CASSDQALFNYGYTF.

The V call is TRBV7-7, the J call TRBJ2-5; D might be TRBD1 (6 bases). Trimming pared 1 base from V and 5 bases from J, leaving 11 bases between. CDR1 SSHAT and CDR2 FNYEAQ come from the germline V gene (reference sequence). CDR3 length: 14 residues. CDR3 residues: CASSLGTGKETQYF. DNA of the CDR3: TGTGCCAGCAGCTTAGGAACAGGGAAGGAGACCCAGTACTTC.

This clone was counted only a few times. The chain combines TRBV14 with TRBJ2-5, with 10 bases fitting TRBD2. The CDR3 sequence is 21 residues long. From germline, CDR1 is SGHDN and CDR2 FVKESK. Germline trimming cut 0 bases from V and 1 base from J; bases unmatched to any gene: 17. The CDR3 bases are TGTGCCAGCAGCCAAGATTTGGTGAGGGGGCTAGCGGGAGAGATCCAAGAGACCCAGTACTTC. Translation gives CASSQDLVRGLAGEIQETQYF.

This clone was counted only a few times. The rearrangement links TRBV6-4 to TRBJ2-3, with TRBD1 identical over 9 bases. Germline-derived CDR1 and CDR2 are MRHNA and SNTAGT. With V trimmed by 3 bases and J by 4 bases, 5 bases remained unmatched. The CDR3 is made up of 15 amino acids. CDR3: CASSEAGQGADTQYF. The CDR3 DNA reads as TGTGCCAGCAGTGAGGCGGGACAGGGTGCAGATACGCAGTATTTT.

This chain connects TRBV9 to TRBJ2-1, with D possibly matching TRBD2 (6 bases). This CDR3 spans 17 amino acids. V was cut by 6 bases and J by 0 bases, with 19 bases left in between. Germline V gives CDR1 SGDLS, CDR2 YYNGEE. The CDR3 sequence: CASMVRAGPSSYNEQFF. The CDR3 DNA follows: TGTGCCAGCATGGTGAGAGCGGGCCCGAGCTCCTACAATGAGCAGTTCTTC. The variable domain in full, with the rest retrieved from reference TRBV9 and TRBJ2-1, is DSGVTQTPKHLITATGQRVTLRCSPRSGDLSVYWYQQSLDQGLQFLIQYYNGEERAKGNILERFSAQQFPDLHSELNLSSLELGDSALYFCASMVRAGPSSYNEQFFGPGTRLTVL.

This clone was seen only a few times. DNA for the CDR3: TGCGCCAGCAGCCAAGATCAGGCGACAGTCTCCTACAATGAGCAGTTCTTC. This translates into CASSQDQATVSYNEQFF. This chain links TRBV4-3 with TRBJ2-1; D perhaps matches TRBD1 (5 bases). The V and J ends lost 0 bases and 0 bases respectively, with 12 bases between them. The CDR3 is 17 residues long. CDR1 is LGHNA and CDR2 is YSLEER in the germline V gene.

This sequence joins TRBV7-2 and TRBJ2-1; 9 positions match TRBD1. This CDR3 has 15 amino acids. Germline assignment: CDR1 SGHTA and CDR2 FQGNSA. V lost 0 bases and J lost 6; bases outside the gene matches: 3. The CDR3 here is CASSLAVTGGNEQFF. For the CDR3, the DNA is TGTGCCAGCAGCTTAGCGGTGACAGGGGGCAATGAGCAGTTCTTC.

V is TRBV7-3 and J is TRBJ2-1; 7 positions match TRBD2. The CDR3 has 19 residues. Germline V gene lookup returns CDR1 SGHTA and CDR2 FQGTGA. Unmatched junction bases numbered 25, after V lost 4 bases and J lost 10 bases. CDR3 nucleotide sequence: TGTGCCAGCAGCTCCGGGAGGAGGGGCCGGACTGCCTCTAGAGGGGAGCAGTTCTTC. Protein: CASSSGRRGRTASRGEQFF.

The chain has TRBV6-5 and TRBJ1-6; D gene ambiguous. The CDR3 consists of 14 residues. Germline V gives CDR1 MNHEY, CDR2 SVGAGI. Trimming left V 0 bases short and J 6 bases short, with 6 bases between. This CDR3 is CASSYSPFNSPLHF. The CDR3 region has the DNA TGTGCCAGCAGTTACTCTCCATTTAATTCACCCCTCCACTTT.

CDR3 DNA sequence: TGTGCCAGCAGCTTGGACAGGGATTCTTCACCCCTCCACTTT. Its protein product is CASSLDRDSSPLHF. The chain combines TRBV7-9 with TRBJ1-6; 8 nucleotides match TRBD1. CDR1 is SEHNR, CDR2 FQNEAQ, per germline (reference sequence). The CDR3 runs 14 residues. Trimming at V came to 3 bases and at J to 9 bases, leaving 4 bases not matched to a gene.

V gene TRBV18 combines with J gene TRBJ1-2; 9 bases fit TRBD1. V lost 5 bases to trimming and J lost 4 bases; unmatched junction nucleotides: 14. Per the germline V gene, CDR1 is KGHSH and CDR2 is LQKENI. This CDR3 is built from 17 residues. The CDR3 protein is CASSDGPFTGQGYGYTF. In nucleotides, the CDR3 is TGTGCCAGCTCAGACGGCCCCTTCACGGGACAGGGCTATGGCTACACCTTC.

The CDR3 region has the DNA TGTGCCAGCTCGGAACAGGGGGCGACAGATACGCAGTATTTT. Protein sequence: CASSEQGATDTQYF. The genes are TRBV18 and TRBJ2-3; 9 bases are a match to TRBD1. From germline, CDR1 is KGHSH and CDR2 LQKENI. The CDR3 length is 14 residues. With V trimmed by 6 bases and J by 3 bases, 4 bases remained unmatched. Full variable domain (remainder filled in from reference TRBV18 and TRBJ2-3): NAGVMQNPRHLVRRRGQEARLRCSPMKGHSHVYWYRQLPEEGLKFMVYLQKENIIDESGMPKERFSAEFPKEGPSILRIQQVVRGDSAAYFCASSEQGATDTQYFGPGTRLTVL.

The chain has TRBV4-2 and TRBJ2-3; 12 bases match TRBD2. The CDR3 contains 17 residues. Germline loops: CDR1 LGHNA, CDR2 YNFKEQ. The V and J ends lost 0 bases and 6 bases, in that order; junction bases with no gene match: 7. CDR3 region: CASSQDRASGGADTQYF. The CDR3 DNA reads TGTGCCAGCAGCCAAGATCGGGCTAGCGGGGGGGCTGATACGCAGTATTTT.

This chain joins TRBV7-8 and TRBJ2-1, with 9 positions matching TRBD2. CDR1 SGHVS and CDR2 FQNEAQ come from the germline V gene. This CDR3 comprises 15 residues. J was trimmed by 9 bases and V by 1 base; bases with no gene match: 7. CDR3 amino acids: CASSLVGGGAGEQFF. The CDR3 nucleotides are TGTGCCAGCAGCTTAGTAGGCGGGGGGGCGGGTGAGCAGTTCTTC.

The chain is built from TRBV11-3 and TRBJ2-7; D perhaps matches TRBD2 (5 bases). Trimming cost V 5 bases and J 1 base, with 9 bases left between them. The CDR3 runs to 13 residues. Germline V gene sequence: CDR1 SGHNT, CDR2 YENEEA. In nucleotides, the CDR3 is TGTGCCAGCAGCCCCGGGGTTTCCTACGAGCAGTACTTC. It translates to CASSPGVSYEQYF.

The rearrangement uses TRBV13 and TRBJ2-7; D is ambiguous. Germline V gene lookup returns CDR1 PRHDT and CDR2 FYEKMQ (reference sequence). Trimming removed 0 bases from V and 4 bases from J, with 4 bases in between. The CDR3 totals 12 residues. DNA of the CDR3: TGTGCCAGCAGCTTAGGATCGTACGAGCAGTACTTC. Protein product: CASSLGSYEQYF.

The rearrangement links TRBV6-1 to TRBJ2-3, with 14 nucleotides matching TRBD2. The length of the CDR3 is 17 residues. V lost 4 bases to trimming and J lost 1 base; unmatched junction nucleotides: 4. Germline V gene sequence: CDR1 MNHNS, CDR2 SASEGT. CDR3 DNA: TGTGCCAGCAGTGGCGGGACTAGCGGGAGCGGCACAGATACGCAGTATTTT. This encodes CASSGGTSGSGTDTQYF.

The rearrangement uses TRBV11-2 and TRBJ1-3; TRBD1 aligns across 8 bases. With V trimmed by 3 bases and J by 7 bases, 11 bases remained unmatched. Germline CDR1 reads SGHAT; CDR2 reads FQNNGV. The CDR3 has 16 amino acids. The CDR3, as DNA: TGTGCCAGCAGCTTCGACAGGGGCACTCAAATGAACACCATATATTTT. It is translated as CASSFDRGTQMNTIYF.